This TCR beta chain was sequenced during a study of blood T cell repertoires in COVID-19. Study-wide background: Sites in the United States, Italy and Spain provided acute and convalescent COVID-19 samples. PBMCs, B-cell-depleted T cells, or T cells were the source of the cDNA or gDNA that made up the material.

As handled by the study authors: Amplification of reference gene primers provided the estimated nucleated cell counts. TCRdb's copy holds only in-frame clones and misses some; the assay was immunoSEQ multiplex PCR. V and J calls plus clone size are reproduced from that table; the DNA served to infer D and trimming. The table has about 75,000 clones, 79% seen once. Deletions cut 2 bases from V and 6 bases from J, with 8 bases between. This CDR3 spans 13 amino acids. Sequencing used peripheral blood. The receptor comes from a woman of 80 years or more with active or convalescent COVID-19. This chain joins TRBV12-3 or TRBV12-4 and TRBJ2-1, with a weak D call TRBD1 (5 bases). The CDR3 sequence: CASSLIGANEQFF. In DNA, the CDR3 is TGTGCCAGCAGTTTAATAGGGGCCAATGAGCAGTTCTTC.